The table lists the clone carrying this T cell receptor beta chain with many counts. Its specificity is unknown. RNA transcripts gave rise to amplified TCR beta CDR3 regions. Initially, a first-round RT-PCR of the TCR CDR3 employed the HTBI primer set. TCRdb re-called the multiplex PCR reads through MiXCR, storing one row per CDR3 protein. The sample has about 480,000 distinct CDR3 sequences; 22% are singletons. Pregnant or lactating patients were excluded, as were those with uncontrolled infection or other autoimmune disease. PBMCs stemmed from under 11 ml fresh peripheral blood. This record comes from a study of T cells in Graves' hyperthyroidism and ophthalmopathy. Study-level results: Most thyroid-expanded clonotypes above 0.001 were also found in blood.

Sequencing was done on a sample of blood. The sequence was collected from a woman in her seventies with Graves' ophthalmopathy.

Here the CDR3 DNA reads TGTGCCAGCAGTTTACCCAGCGGGAGGGCGGAGACCCAGTACTTC. It codes for CASSLPSGRAETQYF. J is TRBJ2-5 and V is TRBV28; TRBD2 matches at 10 bases. The V gene's germline CDR1 is MDHEN and CDR2 SYDVKM. The CDR3 sequence is 15 residues long. Trimming took 2 bases from V and 5 from J; bases not matched to a gene: 5.